This entry features one TCR beta chain sequence. Its antigen is unidentified. Profiled with immunoSEQ multiplex PCR; TCRdb holds only in-frame clones, not every one. The sample holds roughly 1,100,000 clones, around 76% seen once. V dropped 6 bases and J dropped 0 bases, with 8 bases sitting between them. The length of the CDR3 is 13 residues. From germline, CDR1 is SGDLS and CDR2 YYNGEE. This specimen comes from a study of shared clonotypes between healthy human individuals. Study context: Used for every donor were three CD4 naive, three CD4 memory, two CD8 naive and one CD8 memory plate. Notes on the study in general: Roughly 5% was the fraction of naive CD4 clonotypes found shared across a few donors. Measured sharing among donors was expected to vary with sequencing depth.

The sequencing input was memory CD4+ T cells sorted from blood. Subset noted: CD45RA-negative fraction. This clonotype was sampled from a man between 18 and 35 years old in good health. The chain has TRBV9 and TRBJ2-3, with D hard to call. This CDR3 is CASNTPSTDTQYF. Here the CDR3 DNA reads TGTGCCAGCAATACACCAAGCACAGATACGCAGTATTTT.